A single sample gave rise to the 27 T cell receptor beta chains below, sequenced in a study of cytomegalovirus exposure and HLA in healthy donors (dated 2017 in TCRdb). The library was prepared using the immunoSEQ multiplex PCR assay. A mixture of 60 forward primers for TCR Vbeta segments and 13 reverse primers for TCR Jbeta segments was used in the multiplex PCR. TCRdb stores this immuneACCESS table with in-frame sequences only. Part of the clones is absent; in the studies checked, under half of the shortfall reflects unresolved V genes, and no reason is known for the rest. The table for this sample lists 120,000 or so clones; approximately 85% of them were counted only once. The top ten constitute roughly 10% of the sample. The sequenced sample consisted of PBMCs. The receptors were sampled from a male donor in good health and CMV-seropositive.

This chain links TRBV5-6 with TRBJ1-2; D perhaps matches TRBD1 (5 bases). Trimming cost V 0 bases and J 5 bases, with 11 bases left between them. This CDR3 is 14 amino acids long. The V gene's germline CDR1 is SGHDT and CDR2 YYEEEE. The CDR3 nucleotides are TGTGCCAGCAGCTTGGCCAGGGCAGATTATGGCTACACCTTC. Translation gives CASSLARADYGYTF.

The CDR3 spells CASRTSGVREQYF. CDR3 sequence (DNA): TGTGCCAGCAGAACTAGCGGAGTACGGGAGCAGTACTTC. The chain uses TRBV27 and TRBJ2-7; 8 nucleotides align to TRBD2. The V segment lost 6 bases and the J segment 7 bases; nucleotides outside the gene matches: 8. The length of the CDR3 is 13 residues. Germline V gene lookup returns CDR1 MNHEY and CDR2 SMNVEV (reference sequence).

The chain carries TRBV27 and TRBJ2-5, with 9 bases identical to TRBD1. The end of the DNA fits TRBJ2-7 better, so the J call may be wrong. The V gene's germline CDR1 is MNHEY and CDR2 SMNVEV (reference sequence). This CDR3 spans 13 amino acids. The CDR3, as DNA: TGTGCCAGCAGTCGGGACAGGGCGGCCGAGCAGTACTTC. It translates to CASSRDRAAEQYF.

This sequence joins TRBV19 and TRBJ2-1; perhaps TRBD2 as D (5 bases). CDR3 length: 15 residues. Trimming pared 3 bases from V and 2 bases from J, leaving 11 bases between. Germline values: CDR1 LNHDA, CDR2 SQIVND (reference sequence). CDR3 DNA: TGTGCCAGTAGTATTGGCAGCGGCCCCTACAATGAGCAGTTCTTC. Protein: CASSIGSGPYNEQFF. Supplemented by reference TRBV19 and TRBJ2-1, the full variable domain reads DGGITQSPKYLFRKEGQNVTLSCEQNLNHDAMYWYRQDPGQGLRLIYYSQIVNDFQKGDIAEGYSVSREKKESFPLTVTSAQKNPTAFYLCASSIGSGPYNEQFFGPGTRLTVL.

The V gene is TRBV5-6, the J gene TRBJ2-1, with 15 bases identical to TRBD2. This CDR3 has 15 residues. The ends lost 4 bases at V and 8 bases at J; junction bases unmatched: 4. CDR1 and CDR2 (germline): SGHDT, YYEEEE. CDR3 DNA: TGTGCCAGCAGCCTGGGACTAGCGGGAGGCGATGAGCAGTTCTTC. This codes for CASSLGLAGGDEQFF. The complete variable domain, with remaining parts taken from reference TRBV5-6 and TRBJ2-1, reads DAGVTQSPTHLIKTRGQQVTLRCSPKSGHDTVSWYQQALGQGPQFIFQYYEEEERQRGNFPDRFSGHQFPNYSSELNVNALLLGDSALYLCASSLGLAGGDEQFFGPGTRLTVL.

The CDR3, as DNA: TGTGCCACCCTGACAGGGGCGGTGGGCACTGAAGCTTTCTTT. Its protein is CATLTGAVGTEAFF. The chain recombines TRBV28 with TRBJ1-1; 8 positions agree with TRBD1. The length of the CDR3 is 14 residues. V lost 10 bases, J lost 4 bases, and 11 bases stayed unmatched. Germline assignment: CDR1 MDHEN and CDR2 SYDVKM.

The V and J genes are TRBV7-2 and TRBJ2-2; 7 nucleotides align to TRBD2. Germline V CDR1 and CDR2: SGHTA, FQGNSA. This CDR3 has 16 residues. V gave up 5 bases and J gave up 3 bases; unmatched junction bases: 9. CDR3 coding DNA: TGTGCCAGCAGCCTCTGGGCGGGAGTGGACACCGGGGAGCTGTTTTTT. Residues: CASSLWAGVDTGELFF.

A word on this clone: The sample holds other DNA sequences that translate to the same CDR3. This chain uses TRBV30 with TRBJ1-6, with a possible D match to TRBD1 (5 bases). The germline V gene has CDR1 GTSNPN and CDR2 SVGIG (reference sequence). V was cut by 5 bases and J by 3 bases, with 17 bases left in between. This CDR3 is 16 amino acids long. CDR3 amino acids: CAWEADTPFYNSPLHF. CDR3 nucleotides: TGTGCCTGGGAGGCGGACACCCCCTTCTATAATTCACCCCTCCACTTT.

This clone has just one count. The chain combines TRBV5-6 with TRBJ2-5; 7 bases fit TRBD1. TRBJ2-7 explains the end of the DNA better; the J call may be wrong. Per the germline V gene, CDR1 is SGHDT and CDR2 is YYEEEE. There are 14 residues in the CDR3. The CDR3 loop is CASSLQGNDYEQYF. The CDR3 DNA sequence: TGTGCCAGCAGCTTACAGGGGAATGACTACGAGCAGTACTTC.

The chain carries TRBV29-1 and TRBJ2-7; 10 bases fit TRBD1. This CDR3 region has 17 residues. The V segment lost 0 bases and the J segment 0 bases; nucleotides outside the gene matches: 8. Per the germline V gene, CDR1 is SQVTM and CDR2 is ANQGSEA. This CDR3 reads CSVEDRRGQGVSYEQYF. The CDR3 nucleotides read TGCAGCGTTGAAGATCGGCGAGGACAGGGGGTCTCCTACGAGCAGTACTTC.

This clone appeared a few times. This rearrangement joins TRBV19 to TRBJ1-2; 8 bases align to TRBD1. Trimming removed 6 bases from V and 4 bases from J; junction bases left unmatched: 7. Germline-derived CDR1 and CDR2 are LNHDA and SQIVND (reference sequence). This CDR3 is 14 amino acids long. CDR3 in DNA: TGTGCCAGTAGGGGGACAGGCTTCTTCTATGGCTACACCTTC. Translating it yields CASRGTGFFYGYTF.

CDR3 coding DNA: TGTGCCAGCAGCGCGGGGGACAGTCTAACCGGGGAGCTGTTTTTT. Its protein is CASSAGDSLTGELFF. The chain has TRBV9 and TRBJ2-2; D perhaps matches TRBD1 (7 bases). This CDR3 region has 15 residues. The V gene lost 3 bases and the J gene lost 5 bases, with 14 bases spanning the gap. Germline values: CDR1 SGDLS, CDR2 YYNGEE.

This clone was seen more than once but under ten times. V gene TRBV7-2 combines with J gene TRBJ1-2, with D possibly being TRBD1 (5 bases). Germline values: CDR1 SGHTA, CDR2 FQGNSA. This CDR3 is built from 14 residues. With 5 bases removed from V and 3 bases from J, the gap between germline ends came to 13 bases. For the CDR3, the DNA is TGTGCCAGCAGCGTTACCGACAGAGACTATGGCTACACCTTC. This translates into CASSVTDRDYGYTF.

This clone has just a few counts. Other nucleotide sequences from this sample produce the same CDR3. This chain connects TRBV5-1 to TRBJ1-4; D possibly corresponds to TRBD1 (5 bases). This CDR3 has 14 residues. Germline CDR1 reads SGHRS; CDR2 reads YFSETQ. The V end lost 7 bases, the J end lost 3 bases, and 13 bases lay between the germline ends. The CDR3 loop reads CASGTGPSNEKLFF. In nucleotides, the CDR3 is TGCGCCAGCGGTACAGGACCCTCTAATGAAAAACTGTTTTTT.

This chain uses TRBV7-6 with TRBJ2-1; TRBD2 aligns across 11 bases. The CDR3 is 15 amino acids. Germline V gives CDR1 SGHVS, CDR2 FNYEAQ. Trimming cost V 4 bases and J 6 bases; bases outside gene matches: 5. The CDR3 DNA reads TGTGCCAGCAGCTCACTAGCGGGAGTTGCCAATGAGCAGTTCTTC. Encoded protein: CASSSLAGVANEQFF.

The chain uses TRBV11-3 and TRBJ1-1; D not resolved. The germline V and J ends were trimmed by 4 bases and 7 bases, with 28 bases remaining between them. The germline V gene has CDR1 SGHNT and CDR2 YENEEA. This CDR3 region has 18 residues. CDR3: CASSSSPAFEGSLFEAFF. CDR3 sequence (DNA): TGTGCCAGCAGCTCATCCCCGGCGTTTGAGGGATCCCTTTTTGAAGCTTTCTTT.

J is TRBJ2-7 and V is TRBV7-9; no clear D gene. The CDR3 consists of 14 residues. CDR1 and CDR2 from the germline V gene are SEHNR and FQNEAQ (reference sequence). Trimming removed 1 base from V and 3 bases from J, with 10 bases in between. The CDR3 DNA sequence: TGTGCCAGCAGCTTAGGTCGCGTAATCTACGAGCAGTACTTC. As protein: CASSLGRVIYEQYF. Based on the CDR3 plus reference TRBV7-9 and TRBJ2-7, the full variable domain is DTGVSQNPRHKITKRGQNVTFRCDPISEHNRLYWYRQTLGQGPEFLTYFQNEAQLEKSRLLSDRFSAERPKGSFSTLEIQRTEQGDSAMYLCASSLGRVIYEQYFGPGTRLTVT.

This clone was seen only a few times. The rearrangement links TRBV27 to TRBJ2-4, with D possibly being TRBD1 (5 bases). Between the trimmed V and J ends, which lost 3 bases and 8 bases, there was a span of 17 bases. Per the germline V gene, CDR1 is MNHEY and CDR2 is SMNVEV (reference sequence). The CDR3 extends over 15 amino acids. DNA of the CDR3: TGTGCCAGCAGTTTGCCAGGGCAGAGTGAGGACATTCAGTACTTC. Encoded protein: CASSLPGQSEDIQYF.

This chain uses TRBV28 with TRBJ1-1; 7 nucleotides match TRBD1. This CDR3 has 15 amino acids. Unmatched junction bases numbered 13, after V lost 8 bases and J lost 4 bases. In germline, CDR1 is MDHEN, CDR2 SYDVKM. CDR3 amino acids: CASGRLGQSSTEAFF. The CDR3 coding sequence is TGTGCCAGCGGCCGCCTGGGACAGTCCTCCACTGAAGCTTTCTTT.

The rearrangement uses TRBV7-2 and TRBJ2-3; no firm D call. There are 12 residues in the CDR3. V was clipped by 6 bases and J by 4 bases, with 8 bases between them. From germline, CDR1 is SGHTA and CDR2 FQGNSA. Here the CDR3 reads CASSDSPDTQYF. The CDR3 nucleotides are TGTGCCAGCAGTGATAGTCCAGATACGCAGTATTTT.

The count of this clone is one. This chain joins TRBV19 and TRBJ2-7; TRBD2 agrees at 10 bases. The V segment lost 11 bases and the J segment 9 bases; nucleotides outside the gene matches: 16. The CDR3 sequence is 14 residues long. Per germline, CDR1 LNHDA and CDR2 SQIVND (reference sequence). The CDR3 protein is CASSVGLAGEVQYF. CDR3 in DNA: TGTGCCTCCTCGGTCGGGCTAGCGGGAGAGGTGCAGTACTTC.

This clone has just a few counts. CDR3 nucleotide sequence: TGTGCCAGCAACAACAGGGAAGCCGTGTCCGTCGCTGAAGCTTTCTTT. It is translated as CASNNREAVSVAEAFF. The chain links TRBV5-4 to TRBJ1-1; TRBD1 is a possible D gene (6 bases). The CDR3 totals 16 residues. The germline V gene has CDR1 SGHNT and CDR2 YYREEE (reference sequence). Trimming cost V 6 bases and J 6 bases, with 24 bases left between them. Full variable domain (outside the CDR3, taken from reference TRBV5-4 and TRBJ1-1): ETGVTQSPTHLIKTRGQQVTLRCSSQSGHNTVSWYQQALGQGPQFIFQYYREEENGRGNFPPRFSGLQFPNYSSELNVNALELDDSALYLCASNNREAVSVAEAFFGQGTRLTVV.

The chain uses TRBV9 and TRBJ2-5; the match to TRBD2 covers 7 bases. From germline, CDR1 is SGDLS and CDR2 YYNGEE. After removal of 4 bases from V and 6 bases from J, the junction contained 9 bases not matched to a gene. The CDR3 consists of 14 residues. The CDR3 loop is CASSPSGLRQTQYF. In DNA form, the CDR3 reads TGTGCCAGCAGCCCTAGCGGATTGCGACAGACCCAGTACTTC.

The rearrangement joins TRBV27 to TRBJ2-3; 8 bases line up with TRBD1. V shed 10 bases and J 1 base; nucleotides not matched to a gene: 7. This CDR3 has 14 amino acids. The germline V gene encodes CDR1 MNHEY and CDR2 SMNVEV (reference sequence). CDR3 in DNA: TGTGCCATCCAGACAGGGGCTGGCACAGATACGCAGTATTTT. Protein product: CAIQTGAGTDTQYF.

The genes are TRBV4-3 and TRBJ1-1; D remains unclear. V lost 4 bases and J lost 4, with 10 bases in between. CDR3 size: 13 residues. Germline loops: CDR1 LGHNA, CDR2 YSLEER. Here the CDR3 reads CASSRSGSTEAFF. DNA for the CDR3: TGCGCCAGCAGCCGCTCTGGGAGCACTGAAGCTTTCTTT.

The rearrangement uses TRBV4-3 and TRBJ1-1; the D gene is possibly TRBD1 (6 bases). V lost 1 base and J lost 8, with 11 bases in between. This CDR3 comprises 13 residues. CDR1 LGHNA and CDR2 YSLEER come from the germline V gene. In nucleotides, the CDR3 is TGCGCCAGCAGCCAAGTGGATGGGGGCGAAGCTTTCTTT. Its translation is CASSQVDGGEAFF.

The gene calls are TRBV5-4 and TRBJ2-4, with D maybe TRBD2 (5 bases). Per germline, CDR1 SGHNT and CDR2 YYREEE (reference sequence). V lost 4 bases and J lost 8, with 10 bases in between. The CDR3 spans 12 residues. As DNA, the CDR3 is TGTGCCAGCAGCGGTGACGGGGACATTCAGTACTTC. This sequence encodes CASSGDGDIQYF.